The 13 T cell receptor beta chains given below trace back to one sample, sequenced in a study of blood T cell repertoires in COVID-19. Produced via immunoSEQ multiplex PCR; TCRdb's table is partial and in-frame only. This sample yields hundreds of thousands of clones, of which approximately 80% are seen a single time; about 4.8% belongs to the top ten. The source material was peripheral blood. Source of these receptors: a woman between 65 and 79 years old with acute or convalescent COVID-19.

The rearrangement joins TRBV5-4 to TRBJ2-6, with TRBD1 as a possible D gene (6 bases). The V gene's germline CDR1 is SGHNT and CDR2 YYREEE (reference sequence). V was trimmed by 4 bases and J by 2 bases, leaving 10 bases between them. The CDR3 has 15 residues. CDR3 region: CASSKGGAGANVLTF. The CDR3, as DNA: TGTGCCAGCAGCAAAGGGGGAGCTGGGGCCAACGTCCTGACTTTC.

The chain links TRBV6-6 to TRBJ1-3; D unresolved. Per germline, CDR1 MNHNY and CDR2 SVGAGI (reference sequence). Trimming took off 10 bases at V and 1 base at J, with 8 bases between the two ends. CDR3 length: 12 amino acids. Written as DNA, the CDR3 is TGTGCCACCTGGAGTTCTGGAAACACCATATATTTT. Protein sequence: CATWSSGNTIYF.

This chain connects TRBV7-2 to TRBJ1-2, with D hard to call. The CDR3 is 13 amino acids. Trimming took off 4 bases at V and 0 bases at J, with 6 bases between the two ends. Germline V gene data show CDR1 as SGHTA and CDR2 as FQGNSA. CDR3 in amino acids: CASSSTTNYGYTF. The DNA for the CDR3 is TGTGCCAGCAGCTCGACAACTAACTATGGCTACACCTTC.

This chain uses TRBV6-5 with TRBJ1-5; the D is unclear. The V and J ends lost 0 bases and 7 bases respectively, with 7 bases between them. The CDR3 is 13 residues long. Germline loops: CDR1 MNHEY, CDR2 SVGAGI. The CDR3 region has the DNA TGTGCCAGCAGTTACTCGTTTAGCCAGCCCCAGCATTTT. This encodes CASSYSFSQPQHF.

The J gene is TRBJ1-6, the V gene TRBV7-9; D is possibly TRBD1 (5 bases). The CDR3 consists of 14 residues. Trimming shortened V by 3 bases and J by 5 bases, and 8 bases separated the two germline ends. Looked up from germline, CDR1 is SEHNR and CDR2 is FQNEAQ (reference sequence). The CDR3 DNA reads TGTGCCAGCAGCTTCGGACAAAATAATTCACCCCTCCACTTT. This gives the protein CASSFGQNNSPLHF.

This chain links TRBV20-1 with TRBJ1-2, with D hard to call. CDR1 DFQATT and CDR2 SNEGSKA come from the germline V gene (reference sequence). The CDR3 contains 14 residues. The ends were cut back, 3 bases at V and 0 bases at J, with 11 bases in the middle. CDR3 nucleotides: TGCAGTGCTAGTAATTCCGGAGCTAACTATGGCTACACCTTC. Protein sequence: CSASNSGANYGYTF.

In DNA, the CDR3 is TGTGCCAGCAGCGTAGTCTTGGGGTTGGGAGACTCTAACTATGGCTACACCTTC. This translates into CASSVVLGLGDSNYGYTF. The chain is built from TRBV9 and TRBJ1-2; D uncertain. Germline V gene sequence: CDR1 SGDLS, CDR2 YYNGEE. Trimming took off 0 bases at V and 0 bases at J, with 18 bases between the two ends. This CDR3 region has 18 residues.

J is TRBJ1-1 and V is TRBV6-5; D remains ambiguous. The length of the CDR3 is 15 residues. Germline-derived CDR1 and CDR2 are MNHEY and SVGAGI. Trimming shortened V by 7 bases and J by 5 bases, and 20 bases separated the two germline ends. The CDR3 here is CASTNSRLGRTEAFF. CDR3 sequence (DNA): TGTGCCAGCACTAACAGTAGGCTGGGGAGGACTGAAGCTTTCTTT.

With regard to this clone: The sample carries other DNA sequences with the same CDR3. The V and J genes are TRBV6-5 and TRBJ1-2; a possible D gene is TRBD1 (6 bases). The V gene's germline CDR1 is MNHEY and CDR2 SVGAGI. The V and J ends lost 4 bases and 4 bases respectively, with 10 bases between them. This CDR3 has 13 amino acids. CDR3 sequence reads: CASSWDTSYGYTF. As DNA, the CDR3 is TGTGCCAGCAGTTGGGACACCTCCTATGGCTACACCTTC.

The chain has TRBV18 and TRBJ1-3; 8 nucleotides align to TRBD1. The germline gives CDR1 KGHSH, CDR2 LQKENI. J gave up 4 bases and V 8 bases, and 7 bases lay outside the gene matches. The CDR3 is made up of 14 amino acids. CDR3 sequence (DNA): TGTGCCAGCAATTTGGACAGGGCGGGAAACACCATATATTTT. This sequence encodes CASNLDRAGNTIYF.

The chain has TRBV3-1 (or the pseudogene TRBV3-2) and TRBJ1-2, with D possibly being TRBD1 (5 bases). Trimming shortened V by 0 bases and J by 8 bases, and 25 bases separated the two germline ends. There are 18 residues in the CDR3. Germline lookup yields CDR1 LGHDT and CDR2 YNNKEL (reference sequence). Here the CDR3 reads CASSQERAGWAPLRGYTF. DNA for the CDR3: TGTGCCAGCAGCCAAGAACGGGCAGGGTGGGCCCCATTAAGAGGCTACACCTTC.

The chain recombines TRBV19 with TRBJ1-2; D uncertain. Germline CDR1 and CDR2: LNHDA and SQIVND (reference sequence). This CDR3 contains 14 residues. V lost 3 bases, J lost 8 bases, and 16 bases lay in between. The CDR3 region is CASSMESPVRGYTF. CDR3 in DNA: TGTGCCAGTAGTATGGAGAGTCCCGTACGGGGCTACACCTTC.

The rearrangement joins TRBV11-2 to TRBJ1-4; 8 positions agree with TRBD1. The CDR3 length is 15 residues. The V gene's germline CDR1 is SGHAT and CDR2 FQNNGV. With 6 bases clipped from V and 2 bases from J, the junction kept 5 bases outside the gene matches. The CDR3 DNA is TGTGCCAGCAGGAACACAGGGGGTACTAATGAAAAACTGTTTTTT. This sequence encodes CASRNTGGTNEKLFF. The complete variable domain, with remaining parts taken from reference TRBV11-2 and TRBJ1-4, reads EAGVAQSPRYKIIEKRQSVAFWCNPISGHATLYWYQQILGQGPKLLIQFQNNGVVDDSQLPKDRFSAERLKGVDSTLKIQPAKLEDSAVYLCASRNTGGTNEKLFFGSGTQLSVL.